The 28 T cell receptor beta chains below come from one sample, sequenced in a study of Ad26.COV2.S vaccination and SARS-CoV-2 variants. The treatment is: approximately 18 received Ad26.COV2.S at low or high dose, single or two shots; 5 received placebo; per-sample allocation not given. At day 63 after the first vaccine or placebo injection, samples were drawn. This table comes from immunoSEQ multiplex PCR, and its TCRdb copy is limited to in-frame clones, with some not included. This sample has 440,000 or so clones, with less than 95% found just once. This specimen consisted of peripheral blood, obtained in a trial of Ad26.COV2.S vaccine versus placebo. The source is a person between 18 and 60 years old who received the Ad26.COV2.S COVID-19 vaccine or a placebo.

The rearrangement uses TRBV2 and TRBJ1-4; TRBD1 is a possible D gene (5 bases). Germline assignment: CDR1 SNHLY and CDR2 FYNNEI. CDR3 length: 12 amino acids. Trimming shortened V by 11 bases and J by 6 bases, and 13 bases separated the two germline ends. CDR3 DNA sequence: TGTGCCGACCGGGGGTTGGATGAAAAACTGTTTTTT. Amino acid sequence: CADRGLDEKLFF.

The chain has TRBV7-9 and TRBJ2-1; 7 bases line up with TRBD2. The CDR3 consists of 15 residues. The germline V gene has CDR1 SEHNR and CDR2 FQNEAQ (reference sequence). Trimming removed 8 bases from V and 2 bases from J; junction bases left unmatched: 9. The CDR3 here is CASGAGVTPYNEQFF. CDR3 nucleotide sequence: TGTGCCAGCGGCGCGGGAGTAACTCCCTACAATGAGCAGTTCTTC.

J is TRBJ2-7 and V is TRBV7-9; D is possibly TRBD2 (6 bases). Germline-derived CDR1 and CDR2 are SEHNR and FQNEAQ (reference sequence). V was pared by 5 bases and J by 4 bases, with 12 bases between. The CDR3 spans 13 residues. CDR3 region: CASSTGGGYEQYF. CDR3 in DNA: TGTGCCAGCAGCACTGGGGGAGGATACGAGCAGTACTTC.

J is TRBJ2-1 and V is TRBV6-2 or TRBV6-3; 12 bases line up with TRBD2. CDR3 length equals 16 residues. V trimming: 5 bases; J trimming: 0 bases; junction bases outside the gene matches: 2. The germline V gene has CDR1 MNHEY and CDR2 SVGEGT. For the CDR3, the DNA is TGTGCCAGCAGTCTGACTAGCGGGGGCTCCTACAATGAGCAGTTCTTC. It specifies CASSLTSGGSYNEQFF.

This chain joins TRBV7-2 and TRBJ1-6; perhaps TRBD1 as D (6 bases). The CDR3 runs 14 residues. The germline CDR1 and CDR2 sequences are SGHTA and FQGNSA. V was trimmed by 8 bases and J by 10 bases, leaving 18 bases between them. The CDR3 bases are TGTGCCAGCTCCAGACCGGGGGCGCGATCACCCCTCCACTTT. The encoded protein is CASSRPGARSPLHF.

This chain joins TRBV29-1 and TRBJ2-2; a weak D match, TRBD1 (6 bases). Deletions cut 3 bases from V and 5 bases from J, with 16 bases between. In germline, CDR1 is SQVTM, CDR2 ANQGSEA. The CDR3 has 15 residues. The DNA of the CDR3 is TGCAGCGTTGATAAACAGGGCTCGGGGACCGGGGAGCTGTTTTTT. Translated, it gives CSVDKQGSGTGELFF.

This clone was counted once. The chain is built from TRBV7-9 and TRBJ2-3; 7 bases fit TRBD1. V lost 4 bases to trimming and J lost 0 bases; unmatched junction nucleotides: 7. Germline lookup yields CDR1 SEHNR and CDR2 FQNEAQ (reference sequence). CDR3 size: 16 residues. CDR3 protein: CASSSATGMSTDTQYF. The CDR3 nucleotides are TGTGCCAGCAGCTCGGCGACAGGGATGAGCACAGATACGCAGTATTTT.

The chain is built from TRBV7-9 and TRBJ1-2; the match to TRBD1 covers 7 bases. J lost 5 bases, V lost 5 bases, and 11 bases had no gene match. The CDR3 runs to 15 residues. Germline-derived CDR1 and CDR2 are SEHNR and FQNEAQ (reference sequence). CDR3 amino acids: CASSPLGTDGYGYTF. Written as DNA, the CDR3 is TGTGCCAGCAGCCCCTTAGGGACAGACGGATATGGCTACACCTTC.

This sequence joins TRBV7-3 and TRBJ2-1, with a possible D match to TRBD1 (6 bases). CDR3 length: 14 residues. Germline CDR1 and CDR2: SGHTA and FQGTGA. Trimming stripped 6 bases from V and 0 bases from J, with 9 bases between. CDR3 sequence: CASSTGFSYNEQFF. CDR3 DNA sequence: TGTGCCAGCAGTACAGGGTTCTCCTACAATGAGCAGTTCTTC. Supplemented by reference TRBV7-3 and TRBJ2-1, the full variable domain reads GAGVSQTPSNKVTEKGKYVELRCDPISGHTALYWYRQSLGQGPEFLIYFQGTGAADDSGLPNDRFFAVRPEGSVSTLKIQRTERGDSAVYLCASSTGFSYNEQFFGPGTRLTVL.

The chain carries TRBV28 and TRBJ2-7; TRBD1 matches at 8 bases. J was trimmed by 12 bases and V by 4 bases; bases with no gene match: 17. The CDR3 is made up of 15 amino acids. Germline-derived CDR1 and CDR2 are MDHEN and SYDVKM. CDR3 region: CASSSPGQARGVAYF. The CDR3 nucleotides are TGTGCCAGCAGTTCCCCGGGACAGGCGCGTGGGGTTGCGTACTTC.

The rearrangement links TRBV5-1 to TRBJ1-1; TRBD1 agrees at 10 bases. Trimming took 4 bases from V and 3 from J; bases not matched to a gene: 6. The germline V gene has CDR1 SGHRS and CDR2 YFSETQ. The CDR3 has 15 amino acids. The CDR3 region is CASSVGQGLYTEAFF. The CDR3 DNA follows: TGCGCCAGCAGCGTGGGACAGGGGTTGTACACTGAAGCTTTCTTT.

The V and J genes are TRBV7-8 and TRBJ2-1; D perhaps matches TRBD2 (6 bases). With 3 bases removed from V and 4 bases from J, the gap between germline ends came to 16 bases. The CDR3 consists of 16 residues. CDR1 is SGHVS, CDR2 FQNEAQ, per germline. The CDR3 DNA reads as TGTGCCAGCAGCTTCTTCGGGAGCACAACTTACAATGAGCAGTTCTTC. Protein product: CASSFFGSTTYNEQFF. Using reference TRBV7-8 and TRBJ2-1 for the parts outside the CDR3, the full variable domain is GAGVSQSPRYKVAKRGQDVALRCDPISGHVSLFWYQQALGQGPEFLTYFQNEAQLDKSGLPSDRFFAERPEGSVSTLKIQRTQQEDSAVYLCASSFFGSTTYNEQFFGPGTRLTVL.

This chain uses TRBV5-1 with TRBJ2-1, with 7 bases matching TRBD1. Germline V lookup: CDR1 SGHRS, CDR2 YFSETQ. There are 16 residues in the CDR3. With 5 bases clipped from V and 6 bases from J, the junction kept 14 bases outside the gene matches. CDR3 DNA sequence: TGCGCCAGCAGACGGGGTGCAGAGGGGGCTTTCAATGAGCAGTTCTTC. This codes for CASRRGAEGAFNEQFF.

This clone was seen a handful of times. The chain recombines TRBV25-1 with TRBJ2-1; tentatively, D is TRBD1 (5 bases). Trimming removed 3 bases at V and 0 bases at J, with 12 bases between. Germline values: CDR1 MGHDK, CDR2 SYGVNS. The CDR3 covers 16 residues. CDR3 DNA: TGTGCCAGCAGTGATGCTGGGGCGAGCTCCTACAATGAGCAGTTCTTC. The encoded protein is CASSDAGASSYNEQFF.

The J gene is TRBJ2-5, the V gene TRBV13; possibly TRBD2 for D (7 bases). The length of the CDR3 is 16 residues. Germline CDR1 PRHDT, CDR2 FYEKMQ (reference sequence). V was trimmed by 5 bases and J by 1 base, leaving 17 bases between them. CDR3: CASSARGAGVQETQYF. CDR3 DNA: TGTGCCAGCAGCGCCCGGGGGGCGGGAGTCCAAGAGACCCAGTACTTC.

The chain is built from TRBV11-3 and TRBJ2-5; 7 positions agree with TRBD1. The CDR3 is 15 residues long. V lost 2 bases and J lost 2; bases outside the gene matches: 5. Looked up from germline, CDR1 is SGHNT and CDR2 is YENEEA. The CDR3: CASSLSGTDQETQYF. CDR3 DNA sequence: TGTGCCAGCAGCTTATCCGGGACAGATCAAGAGACCCAGTACTTC.

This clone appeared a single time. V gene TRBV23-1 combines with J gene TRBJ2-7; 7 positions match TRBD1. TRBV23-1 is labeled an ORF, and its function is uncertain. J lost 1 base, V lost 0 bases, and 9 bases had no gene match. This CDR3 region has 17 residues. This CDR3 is CASSQSFRDSGSYEQYF. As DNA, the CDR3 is TGCGCCAGCAGTCAATCTTTCCGGGACAGCGGATCCTACGAGCAGTACTTC.

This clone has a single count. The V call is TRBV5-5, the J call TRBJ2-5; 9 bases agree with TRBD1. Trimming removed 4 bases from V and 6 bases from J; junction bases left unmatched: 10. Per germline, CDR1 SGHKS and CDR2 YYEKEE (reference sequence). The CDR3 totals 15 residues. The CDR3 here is CASSAGRTGVQTQYF. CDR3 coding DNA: TGTGCCAGCAGCGCCGGACGGACAGGGGTGCAGACCCAGTACTTC.

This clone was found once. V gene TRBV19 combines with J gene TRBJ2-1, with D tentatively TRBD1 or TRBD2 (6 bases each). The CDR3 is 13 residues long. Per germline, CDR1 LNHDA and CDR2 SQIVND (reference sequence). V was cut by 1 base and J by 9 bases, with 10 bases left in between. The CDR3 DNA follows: TGTGCCAGTAGTATAGTAGGGGGGAGTGAGCAGTTCTTC. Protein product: CASSIVGGSEQFF. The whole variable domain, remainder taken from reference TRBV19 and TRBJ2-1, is DGGITQSPKYLFRKEGQNVTLSCEQNLNHDAMYWYRQDPGQGLRLIYYSQIVNDFQKGDIAEGYSVSREKKESFPLTVTSAQKNPTAFYLCASSIVGGSEQFFGPGTRLTVL.

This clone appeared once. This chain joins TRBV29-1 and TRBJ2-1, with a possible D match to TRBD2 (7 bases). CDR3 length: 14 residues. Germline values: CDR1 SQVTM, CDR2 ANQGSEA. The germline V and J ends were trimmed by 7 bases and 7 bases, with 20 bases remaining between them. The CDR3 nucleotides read TGCAGCGCCCGAGGGGGGGAGAGGGGAAATGAGCAGTTCTTC. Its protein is CSARGGERGNEQFF.

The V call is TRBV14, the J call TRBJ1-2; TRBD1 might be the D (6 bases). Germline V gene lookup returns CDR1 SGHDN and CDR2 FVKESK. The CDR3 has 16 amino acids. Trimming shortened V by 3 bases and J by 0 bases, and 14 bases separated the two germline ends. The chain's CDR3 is CASSHREGVPNYGYTF. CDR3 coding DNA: TGTGCCAGCAGCCACAGAGAGGGGGTCCCTAACTATGGCTACACCTTC.

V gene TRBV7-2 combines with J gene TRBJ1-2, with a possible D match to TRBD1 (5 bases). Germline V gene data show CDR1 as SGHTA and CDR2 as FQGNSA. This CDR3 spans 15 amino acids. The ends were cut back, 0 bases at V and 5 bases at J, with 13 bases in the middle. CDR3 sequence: CASSLAPRDPYGYTF. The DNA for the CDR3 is TGTGCCAGCAGCTTAGCCCCCAGGGACCCGTATGGCTACACCTTC.

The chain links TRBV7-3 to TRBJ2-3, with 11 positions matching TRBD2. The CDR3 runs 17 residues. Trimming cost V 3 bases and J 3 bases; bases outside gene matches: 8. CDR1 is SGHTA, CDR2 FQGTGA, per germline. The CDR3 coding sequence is TGTGCCAGCAGCTTTTACCTCCTAGCGGGAGGAACAGATACGCAGTATTTT. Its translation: CASSFYLLAGGTDTQYF.

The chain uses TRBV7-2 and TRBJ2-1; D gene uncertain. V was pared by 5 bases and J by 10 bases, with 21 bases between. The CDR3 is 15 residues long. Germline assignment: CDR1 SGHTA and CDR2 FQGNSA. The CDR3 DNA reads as TGTGCCAGCAGCCCCCAAACTTGGACGCACGGAGAGCAGTTCTTC. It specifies CASSPQTWTHGEQFF.

CDR3 nucleotide sequence: TGTGCCAGCAGCTTACGCAGCGGGAACACAGATACGCAGTATTTT. This encodes CASSLRSGNTDTQYF. The V gene is TRBV7-9, the J gene TRBJ2-3; 7 bases are a match to TRBD2. This CDR3 is built from 15 residues. Germline trimming cut 2 bases from V and 2 bases from J; bases unmatched to any gene: 4. Germline CDR1 is SEHNR and CDR2 is FQNEAQ (reference sequence).

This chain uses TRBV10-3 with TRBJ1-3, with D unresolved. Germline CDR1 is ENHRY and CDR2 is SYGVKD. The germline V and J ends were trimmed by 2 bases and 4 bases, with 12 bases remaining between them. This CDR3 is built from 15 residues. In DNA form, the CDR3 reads TGTGCCATCAGTGAGGCCCCTCTGACGGGAAACACCATATATTTT. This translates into CAISEAPLTGNTIYF.

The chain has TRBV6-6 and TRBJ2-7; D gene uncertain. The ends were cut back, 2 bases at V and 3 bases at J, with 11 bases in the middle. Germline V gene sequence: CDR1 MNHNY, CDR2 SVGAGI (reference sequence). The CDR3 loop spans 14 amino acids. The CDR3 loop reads CASSYRPGFYEQYF. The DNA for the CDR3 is TGTGCCAGCAGTTACCGGCCAGGATTCTACGAGCAGTACTTC.

As DNA, the CDR3 is TGTGCCAGCAGCTTGGAGTCAGGGAGGGATGAAAAACTGTTTTTT. Its protein product is CASSLESGRDEKLFF. The chain has TRBV5-5 and TRBJ1-4; a possible D gene is TRBD1 (5 bases). Trimming removed 0 bases from V and 6 bases from J, with 12 bases in between. Germline CDR1 is SGHKS and CDR2 is YYEKEE (reference sequence). This CDR3 has 15 residues. Variable domain in full (rest from reference TRBV5-5 and TRBJ1-4): DAGVTQSPTHLIKTRGQQVTLRCSPISGHKSVSWYQQVLGQGPQFIFQYYEKEERGRGNFPDRFSARQFPNYSSELNVNALLLGDSALYLCASSLESGRDEKLFFGSGTQLSVL.